These 25 T cell receptor beta chains were sequenced from one sample in a study of cytotoxic CD8 clonotypes in ibrutinib-treated CLL. The protocol was immunoSEQ multiplex PCR, while the TCRdb copy is restricted to in-frame clones and leaves out a portion. Here the sample spans around 310,000 clones, just under 80% being singletons. The sample was PBMCs, taken before ibrutinib treatment. Receptors originate from a human donor with chronic lymphocytic leukemia.

The rearrangement uses TRBV7-8 and TRBJ2-7, with a weak D call TRBD1 (6 bases). The CDR3 extends over 15 amino acids. Trimming removed 1 base at V and 5 bases at J, with 15 bases between. Per germline, CDR1 SGHVS and CDR2 FQNEAQ. The CDR3 protein is CASSLVRQGKDEQYF. CDR3 sequence (DNA): TGTGCCAGCAGCTTAGTGAGGCAGGGGAAGGACGAGCAGTACTTC.

The chain employs TRBV15 and TRBJ2-7, with D unclear. The CDR3 runs 13 residues. Germline V gene lookup returns CDR1 LNHNV and CDR2 YYDKDF (reference sequence). Between the trimmed V and J ends, which lost 1 base and 2 bases, there was a span of 6 bases. CDR3 region: CATSRGEAYEQYF. Written as DNA, the CDR3 is TGTGCCACCAGCAGAGGGGAAGCCTACGAGCAGTACTTC. The full variable domain, rest sourced from reference TRBV15 and TRBJ2-7, is DAMVIQNPRYQVTQFGKPVTLSCSQTLNHNVMYWYQQKSSQAPKLLFHYYDKDFNNEADTPDNFQSRRPNTSFCFLDIRSPGLGDTAMYLCATSRGEAYEQYFGPGTRLTVT.

The rearrangement links TRBV11-2 to TRBJ2-5; 7 nucleotides align to TRBD2. This CDR3 contains 16 residues. Germline V gene data show CDR1 as SGHAT and CDR2 as FQNNGV. V lost 2 bases, J lost 3 bases, and 9 bases stayed unmatched. The CDR3 DNA is TGTGCCAGCAGCTTAAACAAAGCGGGGCCCGAAGAGACCCAGTACTTC. Its translation is CASSLNKAGPEETQYF.

This chain uses TRBV10-3 with TRBJ1-2; 8 positions match TRBD1. The length of the CDR3 is 13 residues. Trimming at V came to 6 bases and at J to 4 bases, leaving 4 bases not matched to a gene. Per the germline V gene, CDR1 is ENHRY and CDR2 is SYGVKD. The CDR3 bases are TGTGCCATCAGCGCGGGGACAGGCTATGGCTACACCTTC. It specifies CAISAGTGYGYTF.

The V call is TRBV6-5, the J call TRBJ2-6; D remains ambiguous. V was trimmed by 5 bases and J by 1 base, leaving 9 bases between them. The CDR3 is 15 residues long. The V gene's germline CDR1 is MNHEY and CDR2 SVGAGI. As DNA, the CDR3 is TGTGCCAGCAGTCCTCTTTCTTCTGGGGCCAACGTCCTGACTTTC. It translates to CASSPLSSGANVLTF.

The chain carries TRBV28 and TRBJ2-1; tentatively, D is TRBD2 (5 bases). The CDR3 has 16 residues. Trimming removed 8 bases at V and 1 base at J, with 18 bases between. Germline CDR1 and CDR2: MDHEN and SYDVKM. Here the CDR3 reads CASRLVALSSYNEQFF. The CDR3 DNA is TGTGCCAGCCGCCTTGTAGCGTTGTCATCCTACAATGAGCAGTTCTTC.

This chain uses TRBV5-4 with TRBJ1-1; 7 bases match TRBD1. V gave up 2 bases and J gave up 2 bases; unmatched junction bases: 6. Germline values: CDR1 SGHNT, CDR2 YYREEE (reference sequence). The CDR3 length is 15 residues. This chain's CDR3 is CASSFHRGRNTEAFF. The CDR3 bases are TGTGCCAGCAGCTTTCACAGGGGTAGAAACACTGAAGCTTTCTTT. Full variable domain (remainder filled in from reference TRBV5-4 and TRBJ1-1): ETGVTQSPTHLIKTRGQQVTLRCSSQSGHNTVSWYQQALGQGPQFIFQYYREEENGRGNFPPRFSGLQFPNYSSELNVNALELDDSALYLCASSFHRGRNTEAFFGQGTRLTVV.

The table lists this clone with a few counts. Here the CDR3 reads CASTTGQGPYNEQFF. For the CDR3, the DNA is TGTGCCAGCACCACGGGACAAGGCCCCTACAATGAGCAGTTCTTC. The chain combines TRBV6-5 with TRBJ2-1, with a tentative D call TRBD1 (6 bases). The germline V and J ends were trimmed by 7 bases and 2 bases, with 15 bases remaining between them. CDR1 and CDR2 (germline): MNHEY, SVGAGI. The CDR3 extends over 15 amino acids.

This clone was counted once. This chain joins TRBV10-3 and TRBJ1-1; 7 bases line up with TRBD1. V dropped 10 bases and J dropped 3; count of bases not matched to a gene: 8. The CDR3 totals 13 residues. The germline gives CDR1 ENHRY, CDR2 SYGVKD. The CDR3 coding sequence is TGTGCCAGCTCCGGGACAGCGGACACTGAAGCTTTCTTT. Its protein is CASSGTADTEAFF.

The chain employs TRBV5-1 and TRBJ1-2, with 10 bases aligning to TRBD1. CDR3 size: 15 residues. Germline V gene sequence: CDR1 SGHRS, CDR2 YFSETQ. V lost 4 bases, J lost 6 bases, and 9 bases stayed unmatched. This CDR3 is CASSNPRQGAHGYTF. The CDR3 bases are TGCGCCAGCAGCAATCCTCGACAGGGGGCGCATGGCTACACCTTC.

The chain is built from TRBV30 and TRBJ1-2; 7 nucleotides agree with TRBD1. This CDR3 region has 13 residues. V was pared by 6 bases and J by 4 bases, with 8 bases of the junction left unmatched. Looked up from germline, CDR1 is GTSNPN and CDR2 is SVGIG (reference sequence). The DNA of the CDR3 is TGTGCCTGCAACCCGGGACAGACCTATGGCTACACCTTC. Its translation is CACNPGQTYGYTF.

The chain links TRBV30 to TRBJ2-7; 10 bases match TRBD2. Unmatched junction bases numbered 7, after V lost 4 bases and J lost 4 bases. The CDR3 loop spans 14 amino acids. The germline gives CDR1 GTSNPN, CDR2 SVGIG (reference sequence). The DNA for the CDR3 is TGTGCCTGGAACCGACTAGCGGGTAGATACGAGCAGTACTTC. It yields the protein CAWNRLAGRYEQYF.

CDR3 sequence (DNA): TGTGCCATCAGTACAGGACTAGCGGGAAACTCAGAGCAGTTCTTC. Protein product: CAISTGLAGNSEQFF. The V call is TRBV10-3, the J call TRBJ2-1, with 12 bases that match TRBD2. CDR3 length equals 15 residues. The junction had 9 bases not matched to a gene; V was cut back by 5 bases and J by 10 bases. From germline, CDR1 is ENHRY and CDR2 SYGVKD.

The chain links TRBV28 to TRBJ2-7; D is undetermined. The CDR3 runs 13 residues. The germline V gene encodes CDR1 MDHEN and CDR2 SYDVKM. The V gene lost 5 bases and the J gene lost 0 bases, with 8 bases spanning the gap. CDR3 loop: CASSTTHSYEQYF. DNA for the CDR3: TGTGCCAGCAGTACGACACACTCCTACGAGCAGTACTTC.

This chain connects TRBV7-2 to TRBJ1-2; D may be TRBD1 (6 bases). The germline V gene has CDR1 SGHTA and CDR2 FQGNSA. V was shortened by 2 bases and J by 4 bases, with 14 bases between the two germline ends. This CDR3 is 15 amino acids long. CDR3 bases: TGTGCCAGCAGCTTAATGGGGGGCACGTTCTATGGCTACACCTTC. Protein sequence: CASSLMGGTFYGYTF. The variable domain in full, completed from reference TRBV7-2 and TRBJ1-2, reads GAGVSQSPSNKVTEKGKDVELRCDPISGHTALYWYRQSLGQGLEFLIYFQGNSAPDKSGLPSDRFSAERTGGSVSTLTIQRTQQEDSAVYLCASSLMGGTFYGYTFGSGTRLTVV.

This chain joins TRBV20-1 and TRBJ1-2; D remains ambiguous. The germline CDR1 and CDR2 sequences are DFQATT and SNEGSKA (reference sequence). The ends were cut back, 5 bases at V and 3 bases at J, with 7 bases in the middle. This CDR3 comprises 11 residues. CDR3 coding DNA: TGCAGTGCTCGAGTACACTATGGCTACACCTTC. Residues: CSARVHYGYTF.

This chain uses TRBV6-1 with TRBJ2-2; TRBD2 matches 8 bases. This CDR3 has 14 amino acids. CDR1 and CDR2 (germline): MNHNS, SASEGT. V lost 5 bases to trimming and J lost 5 bases; unmatched junction nucleotides: 4. Here the CDR3 DNA reads TGTGCCAGCAGTCGAGCGGGAGAAACCGGGGAGCTGTTTTTT. It encodes CASSRAGETGELFF.

The CDR3 loop reads CASGSQTAGTLYGYTF. DNA of the CDR3: TGTGCTAGTGGTTCTCAGACCGCCGGGACCCTCTATGGCTACACCTTC. V and J are TRBV12-5 and TRBJ1-2, with TRBD1 as a possible D gene (5 bases). CDR3 size: 16 residues. V was trimmed by 4 bases and J by 4 bases, leaving 19 bases between them. Germline V gene sequence: CDR1 LGHNT, CDR2 FRNRAP.

This chain uses TRBV6-1 with TRBJ1-1; possibly TRBD1 for D (5 bases). Germline V gene data show CDR1 as MNHNS and CDR2 as SASEGT. V lost 8 bases, J lost 0 bases, and 16 bases lay in between. The CDR3 has 15 residues. Here the CDR3 DNA reads TGTGCCAGCCTCCATACGGGGACCCTGAACACTGAAGCTTTCTTT. It translates to CASLHTGTLNTEAFF.

V usage is TRBV30 and J usage is TRBJ2-1; 8 bases match TRBD1. The length of the CDR3 is 16 residues. Per germline, CDR1 GTSNPN and CDR2 SVGIG (reference sequence). J was trimmed by 3 bases and V by 4 bases; bases with no gene match: 11. The CDR3 is CAWTPSGTGHYNEQFF. The CDR3 DNA sequence: TGTGCCTGGACCCCTAGTGGGACAGGACACTACAATGAGCAGTTCTTC.

The chain joins TRBV7-2 to TRBJ2-1, with D perhaps matching TRBD2 (6 bases). This CDR3 region has 13 residues. Germline CDR1 SGHTA, CDR2 FQGNSA. Trimming pared 1 base from V and 7 bases from J, leaving 8 bases between. Here the CDR3 DNA reads TGTGCCAGCAGCTTAGGGGAGGTGAATGAGCAGTTCTTC. Its protein product is CASSLGEVNEQFF.

This chain's CDR3 is CAIRTDTYEQYF. As DNA, the CDR3 is TGTGCCATAAGGACAGATACCTACGAGCAGTACTTC. The chain couples TRBV10-3 to TRBJ2-7, with D possibly matching TRBD1 (6 bases). Germline loops: CDR1 ENHRY, CDR2 SYGVKD. The CDR3 is made up of 12 amino acids. V was shortened by 9 bases and J by 2 bases, with 11 bases between the two germline ends.

This clone came up a few times. The chain carries TRBV5-1 and TRBJ1-5; D is uncertain. The CDR3 consists of 15 residues. Germline V CDR1 and CDR2: SGHRS, YFSETQ. Trimming left V 0 bases short and J 5 bases short, with 12 bases between. Here the CDR3 reads CASSLGPGRDQPQHF. CDR3 bases: TGCGCCAGCAGCTTGGGTCCAGGTCGGGATCAGCCCCAGCATTTT.

The genes are TRBV4-2 and TRBJ2-1; 10 positions agree with TRBD2. CDR3 length: 18 amino acids. From germline, CDR1 is LGHNA and CDR2 YNFKEQ. V trimming: 7 bases; J trimming: 0 bases; junction bases outside the gene matches: 12. This chain's CDR3 is CASTKLAGTESSYNEQFF. CDR3 DNA: TGTGCCAGCACGAAACTAGCGGGAACGGAGAGCTCCTACAATGAGCAGTTCTTC.

This rearrangement joins TRBV5-1 to TRBJ1-3; D may be TRBD1 (5 bases). The CDR3 is made up of 14 amino acids. CDR1 and CDR2 from the germline V gene are SGHRS and YFSETQ. V was trimmed by 2 bases and J by 4 bases, leaving 10 bases between them. The CDR3 coding sequence is TGCGCCAGCAGCTTAGGGGCGAGCGGAAACACCATATATTTT. Its protein is CASSLGASGNTIYF.